This T cell receptor beta chain was observed in a study of blood T cell repertoires in COVID-19. Study-wide context: Spain, Italy and the United States supplied samples that represented acute and convalescent COVID-19. Sources were T cells, B-cell-depleted T cells, or PBMCs; the material itself was cDNA or gDNA.

Authors' analysis steps: Reference gene primer amplification gave estimated nucleated cell counts. Here immunoSEQ multiplex PCR was the method, and the copy in TCRdb shows in-frame clones only, minus some. D and trimming come from the DNA, and the V and J calls and clone size come from that table. The sample yields some 350,000 clones, around 87% seen once. The germline V and J ends were trimmed by 0 bases and 4 bases, with 12 bases remaining between them. The germline V gene encodes CDR1 PRHDT and CDR2 FYEKMQ (reference sequence). The length of the CDR3 is 15 residues. Enrolled during active infection, Seattle patients were then followed longitudinally.

Material for sequencing was peripheral blood. The clonotype originates from a woman in her forties or fifties with COVID-19, enrolled during active disease. V usage is TRBV13 and J usage is TRBJ1-1; a weak D match, TRBD1 (5 bases). CDR3 bases: TGTGCCAGCAGCTTAGGCCACGGCAGGGTCACTGAAGCTTTCTTT. Translating gives CASSLGHGRVTEAFF.